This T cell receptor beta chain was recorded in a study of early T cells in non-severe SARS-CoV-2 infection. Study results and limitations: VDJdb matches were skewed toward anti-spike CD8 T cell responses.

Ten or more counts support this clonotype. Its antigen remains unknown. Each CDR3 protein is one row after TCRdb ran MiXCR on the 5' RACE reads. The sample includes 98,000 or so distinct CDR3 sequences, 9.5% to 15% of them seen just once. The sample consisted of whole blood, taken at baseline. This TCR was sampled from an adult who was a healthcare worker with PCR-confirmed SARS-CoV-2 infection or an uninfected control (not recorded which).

The CDR3 DNA reads TGCAGTGCTAGAGATCTTAAGGGGAACACCATATATTTT. This encodes CSARDLKGNTIYF. The rearrangement joins TRBV20-1 to TRBJ1-3; the D gene is possibly TRBD1 (5 bases). The CDR3 loop spans 13 amino acids. Trimming stripped 0 bases from V and 7 bases from J, with 10 bases between. Germline assignment: CDR1 DFQATT and CDR2 SNEGSKA (reference sequence).